A selection of T cell receptor beta chains follows, all from one sample in a study of T cell changes during pregnancy in multiple sclerosis. The repertoire was sequenced with immunoSEQ multiplex PCR; TCRdb's copy has only in-frame clones and lacks some. The sample lists around 74,000 clones, more than 85% occurring once. This specimen consisted of peripheral blood, obtained before pregnancy. These receptors were taken from a female donor with multiple sclerosis, enrolled in a pregnancy study. The CDR3 runs from the conserved cysteine through the conserved F or W. D genes are given only for firm matches. The size field is filled for only some rows; it gives once, few, many or a size class.

j_call,clone_size,d_call,v_call,cdr3_aa,cdr3_nt
TRBJ2-7,once,TRBD2,TRBV7-9,CASSLGSPGGYEQYF,TGTGCCAGCAGCTTAGGTTCCCCGGGAGGGTACGAGCAGTACTTC
TRBJ1-1,once,TRBD1,TRBV29-1,CSVGQPNTEAFF,TGCAGCGTGGGACAGCCGAACACTGAAGCTTTCTTT
TRBJ1-5,-,-,TRBV2,CASSIDQPQHF,TGTGCCAGCAGCATTGATCAGCCCCAGCATTTT
TRBJ1-2,once,TRBD1,TRBV6-1,CASSPTGRYYGYTF,TGTGCCAGCAGCCCGACAGGGAGGTACTATGGCTACACCTTC
TRBJ2-7,-,-,TRBV5-6,CASSLRDKLYEQYF,TGTGCCAGCAGCTTACGGGACAAATTATACGAGCAGTACTTC
TRBJ2-5,-,TRBD1,TRBV7-9,CASSFGQGALETQYF,TGTGCCAGCAGCTTCGGACAGGGGGCCTTGGAGACCCAGTACTTC
TRBJ1-1,-,-,TRBV29-1,CSVRGDTEAFF,TGCAGCGTTCGGGGAGACACTGAAGCTTTCTTT
TRBJ2-1,-,TRBD2,TRBV5-4,CASSLVQRGRNEQFF,TGTGCCAGCAGCTTGGTCCAGCGGGGTCGCAATGAGCAGTTCTTC
TRBJ2-2,few,-,TRBV5-1,CASSLAGIGRELFF,TGCGCCAGCAGCTTGGCGGGTATTGGCCGGGAGCTGTTTTTT
TRBJ1-1,-,TRBD1,TRBV9,CASSVQGTGNTEAFF,TGTGCCAGCAGCGTACAGGGGACAGGCAACACTGAAGCTTTCTTT
TRBJ2-7,-,TRBD2,TRBV9,CASSVGLGTSVFYEQYF,TGTGCCAGCAGCGTAGGTCTGGGGACTAGCGTATTCTACGAGCAGTACTTC
TRBJ2-3,-,-,TRBV7-2,CASSLGEEFRDTQYF,TGTGCCAGCAGCTTGGGAGAAGAGTTTCGAGATACGCAGTATTTT
TRBJ2-1,-,-,TRBV15,CATSRYSGSYNEQFF,TGTGCCACCAGCAGATATAGCGGCTCCTACAATGAGCAGTTCTTC
TRBJ1-4,-,TRBD1,TRBV7-2,CASSLGGQGAARGNEKLFF,TGTGCCAGCAGCTTAGGAGGGCAGGGGGCTGCCAGGGGTAATGAAAAACTGTTTTTT
TRBJ1-6,-,TRBD1,TRBV14,CASSQLQGDNSPLHF,TGTGCCAGCAGCCAACTACAGGGGGATAATTCACCCCTCCACTTT
TRBJ2-2,few,-,TRBV10-3,CAISPDAQGLLTGELFF,TGTGCCATCAGTCCCGATGCCCAGGGCCTTCTGACCGGGGAGCTGTTTTTT
TRBJ1-3,-,-,TRBV7-2,CASSPWLGSGNTIYF,TGTGCCAGCAGCCCGTGGCTAGGATCTGGAAACACCATATATTTT
TRBJ2-3,-,TRBD2,TRBV4-3,CASSQDLGLGPDTQYF,TGCGCCAGCAGCCAAGATTTGGGACTAGGACCAGATACGCAGTATTTT
TRBJ1-1,-,TRBD1,TRBV5-4,CASSWESNRGPNTEAFF,TGTGCCAGCAGCTGGGAATCTAACAGGGGTCCGAACACTGAAGCTTTCTTT
TRBJ2-3,-,-,TRBV5-8,CASSLGSADTQYF,TGTGCCAGCAGCTTGGGGTCGGCAGATACGCAGTATTTT
TRBJ1-3,-,-,TRBV27,CASSSPGQGNTIYF,TGTGCCAGCAGTTCCCCCGGACAAGGAAACACCATATATTTT
TRBJ1-2,-,TRBD1,TRBV27,CASSSLQGVSNYGYTF,TGTGCCAGCAGTTCACTTCAGGGGGTCTCCAACTATGGCTACACCTTC
TRBJ1-3,-,-,TRBV6-5,CASSYKLSGNTIYF,TGTGCCAGCAGTTACAAGCTCTCTGGAAACACCATATATTTT
TRBJ1-2,-,-,TRBV4-3,CASTGGGGGYTF,TGCGCCAGCACCGGGGGAGGGGGGGGCTACACCTTC
TRBJ1-2,few,-,TRBV5-4,CASSLDRDGGYTF,TGTGCCAGCAGCTTGGACAGGGACGGAGGCTACACCTTC
TRBJ2-1,-,-,TRBV19,CASSQTGLGNNEQFF,TGTGCCAGTAGCCAAACAGGGTTGGGGAACAATGAGCAGTTCTTC
TRBJ1-1,-,TRBD1,TRBV5-1,CASSLETGDLLSTEAFF,TGCGCCAGCAGCTTGGAGACAGGGGATCTTCTGAGCACTGAAGCTTTCTTT
TRBJ1-3,-,-,TRBV27,CASRRDNGNTIYF,TGTGCCAGCAGACGGGACAACGGAAACACCATATATTTT
TRBJ2-7,-,-,TRBV18,CASSPQGRNYEQYF,TGTGCCAGCTCACCGCAGGGCAGGAACTACGAGCAGTACTTC
TRBJ2-1,-,-,TRBV7-8,CASSYGGGDLTNEQFF,TGTGCCAGCAGCTACGGGGGTGGGGATTTGACTAATGAGCAGTTCTTC
TRBJ1-1,-,TRBD1,TRBV5-4,CASSPMDRFNEAFF,TGTGCCAGCAGCCCAATGGACAGGTTTAATGAAGCTTTCTTT
TRBJ2-3,-,TRBD2,TRBV19,CASNVSGRAFGDTQYF,TGTGCCAGTAACGTTAGCGGGAGGGCTTTTGGGGATACGCAGTATTTT